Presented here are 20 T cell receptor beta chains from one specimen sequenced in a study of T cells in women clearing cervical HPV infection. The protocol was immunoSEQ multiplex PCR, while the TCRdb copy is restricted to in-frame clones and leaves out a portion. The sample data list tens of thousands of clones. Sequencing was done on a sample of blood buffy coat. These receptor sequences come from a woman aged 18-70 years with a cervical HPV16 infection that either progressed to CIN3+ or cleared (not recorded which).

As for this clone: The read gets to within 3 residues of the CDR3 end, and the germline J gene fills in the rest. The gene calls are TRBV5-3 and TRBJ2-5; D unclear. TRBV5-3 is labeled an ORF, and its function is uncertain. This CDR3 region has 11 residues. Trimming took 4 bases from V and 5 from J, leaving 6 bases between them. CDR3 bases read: TGTGCCAGAAGCCCCTCGGAGACC. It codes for CARSPSET. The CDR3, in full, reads CARSPSETQYF.

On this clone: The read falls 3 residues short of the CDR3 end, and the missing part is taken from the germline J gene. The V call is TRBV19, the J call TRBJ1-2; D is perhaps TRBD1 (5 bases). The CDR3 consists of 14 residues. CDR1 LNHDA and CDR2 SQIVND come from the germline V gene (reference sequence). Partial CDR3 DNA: TGTGCCAGTAGTTCAGGGCCAGGATCCTACGAC. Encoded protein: CASSSGPGSYD. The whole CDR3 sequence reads CASSSGPGSYDYTF.

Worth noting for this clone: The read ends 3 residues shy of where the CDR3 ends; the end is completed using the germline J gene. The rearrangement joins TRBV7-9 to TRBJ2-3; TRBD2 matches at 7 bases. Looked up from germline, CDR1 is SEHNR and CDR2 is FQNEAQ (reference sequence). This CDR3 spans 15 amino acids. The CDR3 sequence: CASSLDYGGLETQYF. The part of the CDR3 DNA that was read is TGTGCCAGCAGCTTAGACTACGGGGGGTTAGAGACG.

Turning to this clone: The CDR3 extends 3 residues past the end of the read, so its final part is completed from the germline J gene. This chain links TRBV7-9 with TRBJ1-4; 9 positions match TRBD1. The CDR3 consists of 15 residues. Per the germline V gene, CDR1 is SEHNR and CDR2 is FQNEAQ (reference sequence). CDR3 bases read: TGTGCCAGCAGCCTGTCTGGGACAGGGTTTTCTCCA. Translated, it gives CASSLSGTGFSP. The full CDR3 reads CASSLSGTGFSPLFF.

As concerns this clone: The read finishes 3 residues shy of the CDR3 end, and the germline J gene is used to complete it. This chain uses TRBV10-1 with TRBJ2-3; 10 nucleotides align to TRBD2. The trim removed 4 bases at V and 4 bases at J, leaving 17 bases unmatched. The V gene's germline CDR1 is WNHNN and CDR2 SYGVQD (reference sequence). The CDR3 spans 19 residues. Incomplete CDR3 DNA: TGCGCCAGCAGTGGACCTCCGGGACTAGCGTTCGGGGGAGCAGATACG. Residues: CASSGPPGLAFGGADT. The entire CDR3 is CASSGPPGLAFGGADTQYF.

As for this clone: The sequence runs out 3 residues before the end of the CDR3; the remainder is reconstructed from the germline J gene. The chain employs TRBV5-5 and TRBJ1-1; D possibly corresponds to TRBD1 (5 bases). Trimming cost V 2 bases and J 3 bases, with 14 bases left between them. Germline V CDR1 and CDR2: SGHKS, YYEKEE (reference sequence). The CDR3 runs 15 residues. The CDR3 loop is CASSFNSGSYTEAFF. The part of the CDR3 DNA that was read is TGTGCCAGCAGCTTCAACTCAGGGTCGTACACTGAA.

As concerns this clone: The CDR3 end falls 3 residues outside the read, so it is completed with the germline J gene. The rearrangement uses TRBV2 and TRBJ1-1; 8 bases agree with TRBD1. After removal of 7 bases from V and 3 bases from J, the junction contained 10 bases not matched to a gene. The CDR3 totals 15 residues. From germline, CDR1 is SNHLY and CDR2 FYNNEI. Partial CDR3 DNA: TGTGCCAGCATCTCAGGGGGCGGAGGGTACACTGAA. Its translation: CASISGGGGYTE. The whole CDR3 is CASISGGGGYTEAFF.

Here the CDR3 reads CASSPTGYSYEQYF. The covered CDR3 bases are TGTGCCAGCTCACCGACAGGCTACTCCTACGAG. V usage is TRBV18 and J usage is TRBJ2-7; tentative D call: TRBD1 (6 bases). With the read ending 3 residues before the CDR3 end, the germline J gene is used to fill in that end. V dropped 3 bases and J dropped 0 bases, with 9 bases sitting between them. The germline CDR1 and CDR2 sequences are KGHSH and LQKENI. The CDR3 spans 14 residues.

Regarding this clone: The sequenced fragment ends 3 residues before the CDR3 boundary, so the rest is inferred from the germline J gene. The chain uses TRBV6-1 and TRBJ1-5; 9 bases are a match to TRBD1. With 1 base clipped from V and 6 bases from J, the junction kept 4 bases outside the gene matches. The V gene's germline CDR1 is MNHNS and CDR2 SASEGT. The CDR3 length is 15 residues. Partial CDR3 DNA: TGTGCCAGCAGTGAAGGTGGGGGACAGGGTCAGCCC. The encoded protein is CASSEGGGQGQP. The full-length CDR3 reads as CASSEGGGQGQPQHF.

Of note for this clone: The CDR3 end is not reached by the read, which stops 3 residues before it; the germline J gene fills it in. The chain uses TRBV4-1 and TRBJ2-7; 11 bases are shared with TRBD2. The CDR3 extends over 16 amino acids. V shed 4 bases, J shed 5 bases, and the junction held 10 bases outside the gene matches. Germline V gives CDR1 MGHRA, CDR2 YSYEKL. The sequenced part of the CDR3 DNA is TGCGCCAGCAGCCCCTCTATGGTAGCGGGGGGGAACGAG. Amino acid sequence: CASSPSMVAGGNE. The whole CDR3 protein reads CASSPSMVAGGNEQYF.

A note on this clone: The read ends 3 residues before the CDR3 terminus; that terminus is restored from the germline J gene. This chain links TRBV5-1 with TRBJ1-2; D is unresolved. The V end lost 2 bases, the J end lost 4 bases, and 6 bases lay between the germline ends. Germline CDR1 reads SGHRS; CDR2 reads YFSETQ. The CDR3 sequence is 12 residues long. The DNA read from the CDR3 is TGCGCCAGCAGCTTCTCCCGCTATGGC. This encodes CASSFSRYG. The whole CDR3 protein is CASSFSRYGYTF.

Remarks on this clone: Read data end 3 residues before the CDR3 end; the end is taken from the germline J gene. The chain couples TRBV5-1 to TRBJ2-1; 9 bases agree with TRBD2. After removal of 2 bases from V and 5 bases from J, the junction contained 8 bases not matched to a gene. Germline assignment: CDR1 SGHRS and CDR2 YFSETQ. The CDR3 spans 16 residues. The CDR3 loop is CASSFMGGRENNEQFF. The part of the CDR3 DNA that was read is TGCGCCAGCAGCTTCATGGGCGGGAGGGAGAACAATGAG.

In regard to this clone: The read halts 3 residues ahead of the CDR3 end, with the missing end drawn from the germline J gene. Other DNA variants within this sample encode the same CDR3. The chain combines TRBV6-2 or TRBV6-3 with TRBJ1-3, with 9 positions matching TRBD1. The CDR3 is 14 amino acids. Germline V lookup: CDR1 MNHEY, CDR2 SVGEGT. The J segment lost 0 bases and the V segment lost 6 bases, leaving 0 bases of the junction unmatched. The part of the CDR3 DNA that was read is TGTGCCAGCAGGACAGGGGGCTCTGGAAACACC. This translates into CASRTGGSGNT. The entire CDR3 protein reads CASRTGGSGNTIYF.

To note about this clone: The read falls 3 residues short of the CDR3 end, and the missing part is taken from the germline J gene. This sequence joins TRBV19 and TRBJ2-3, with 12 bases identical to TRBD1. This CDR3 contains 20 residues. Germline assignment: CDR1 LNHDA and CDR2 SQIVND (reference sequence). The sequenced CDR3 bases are TGTGCCAGTAGTCTTATTGAGGGGACAGGGGGCAAATTAGGGCCGGTGCCG. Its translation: CASSLIEGTGGKLGPVP. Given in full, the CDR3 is CASSLIEGTGGKLGPVPQYF.

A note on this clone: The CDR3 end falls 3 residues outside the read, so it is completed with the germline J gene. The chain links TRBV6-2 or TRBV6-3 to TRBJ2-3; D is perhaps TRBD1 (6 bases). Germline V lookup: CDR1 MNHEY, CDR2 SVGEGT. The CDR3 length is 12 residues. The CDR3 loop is CASRNRVETQYF. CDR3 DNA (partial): TGTGCCAGCAGGAACAGGGTTGAGACG.

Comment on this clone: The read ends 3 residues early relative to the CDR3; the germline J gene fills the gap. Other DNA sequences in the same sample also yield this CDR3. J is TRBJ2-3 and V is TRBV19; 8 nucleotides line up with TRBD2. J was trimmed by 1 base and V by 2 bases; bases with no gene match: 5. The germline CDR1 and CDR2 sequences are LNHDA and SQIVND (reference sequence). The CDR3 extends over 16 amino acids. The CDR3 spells CASSISSGVGTDTQYF. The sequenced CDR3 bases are TGTGCCAGTAGTATAAGTAGCGGGGTAGGCACAGATACG.

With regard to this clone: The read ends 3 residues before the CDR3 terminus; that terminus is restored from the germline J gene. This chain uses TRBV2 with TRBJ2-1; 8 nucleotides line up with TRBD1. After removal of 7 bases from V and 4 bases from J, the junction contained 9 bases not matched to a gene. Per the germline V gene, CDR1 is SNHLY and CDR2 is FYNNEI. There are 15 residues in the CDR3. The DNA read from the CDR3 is TGTGCCAGCACCAAAGACAGGGGAAGTTACAATGAG. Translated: CASTKDRGSYNE. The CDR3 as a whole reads CASTKDRGSYNEQFF.

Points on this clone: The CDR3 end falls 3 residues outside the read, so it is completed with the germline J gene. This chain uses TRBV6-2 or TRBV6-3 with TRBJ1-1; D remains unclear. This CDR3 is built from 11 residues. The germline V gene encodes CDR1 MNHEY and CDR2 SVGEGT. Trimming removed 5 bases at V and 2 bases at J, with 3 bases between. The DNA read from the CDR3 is TGTGCCAGCAGTATAAACACTGAA. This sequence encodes CASSINTE. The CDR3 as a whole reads CASSINTEAFF.

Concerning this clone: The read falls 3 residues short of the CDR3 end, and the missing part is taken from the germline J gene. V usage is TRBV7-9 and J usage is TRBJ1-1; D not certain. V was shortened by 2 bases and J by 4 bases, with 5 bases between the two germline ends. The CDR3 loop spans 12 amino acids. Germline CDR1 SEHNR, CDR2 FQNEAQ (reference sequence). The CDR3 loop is CASSLLGTEAFF. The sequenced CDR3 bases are TGTGCCAGCAGCTTACTAGGCACTGAA.

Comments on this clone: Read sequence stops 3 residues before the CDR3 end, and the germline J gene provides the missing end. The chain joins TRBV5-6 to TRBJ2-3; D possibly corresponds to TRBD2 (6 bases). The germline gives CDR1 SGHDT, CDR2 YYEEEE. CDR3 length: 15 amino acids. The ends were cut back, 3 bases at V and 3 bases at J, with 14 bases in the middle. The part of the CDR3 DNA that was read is TGTGCCAGCAGCTCCGGGACTTTCCAAACAGATACG. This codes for CASSSGTFQTDT. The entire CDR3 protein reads CASSSGTFQTDTQYF.